This T cell receptor (beta chain) was sequenced during a study of shared clonotypes between healthy human individuals. All the donors were Caucasian adults who lived in Nashville, Tennessee. Sequenced by immunoSEQ multiplex PCR; TCRdb stores in-frame clones only, minus some. The sample lists some 660,000 clones; less than 80% were seen once. About this clone itself: As yet, its antigen is unknown.

CDR3 length equals 14 residues. V was shortened by 3 bases and J by 3 bases, with 11 bases between the two germline ends. From germline, CDR1 is LNHDA and CDR2 SQIVND (reference sequence). Findings and caveats of the study: An effect of sequencing depth on clonotype sharing among donors was expected. A generally larger estimated richness was seen in naive subsets than in memory subsets.

The specimen sequenced was memory CD4+ T cells sorted from blood. As for subset: CD45RA-negative fraction. V and J are TRBV19 and TRBJ1-2; possible D gene TRBD1, 5 bases. This clonotype originated in a woman in her twenties or thirties in good health. The CDR3 loop is CASSIPQQDYGYTF. CDR3 DNA sequence: TGTGCCAGTAGTATCCCTCAACAGGACTATGGCTACACCTTC.